This T cell receptor (beta chain) came from a study of beta chain features in type 1 diabetes. Broader study findings: Patients' naive, central memory and regulatory TCRB repertoires appeared more alike than those of healthy donors.

The germline CDR1 and CDR2 sequences are KGHSH and LQKENI. The length of the CDR3 is 15 residues. The V end lost 5 bases, the J end lost 8 bases, and 21 bases lay between the germline ends. Investigators reverse transcribed all isolated RNA, so they sequenced expressed TCRB transcripts. Assay: immunoSEQ multiplex PCR; the TCRdb copy retains only in-frame clones and omits some. This table has about 900,000 clones, under 20% appearing once. This clone was counted only a few times. Its specificity is not known. The sequence was obtained from a woman under 30 in good health. The chain has TRBV18 and TRBJ1-1; D call uncertain. The source material was naive CD4+ T cells from blood. CDR3 residues: CASSGNHDGRTEAFF. CDR3 sequence (DNA): TGTGCCAGCTCAGGGAATCACGACGGCCGCACAGAAGCTTTCTTT.